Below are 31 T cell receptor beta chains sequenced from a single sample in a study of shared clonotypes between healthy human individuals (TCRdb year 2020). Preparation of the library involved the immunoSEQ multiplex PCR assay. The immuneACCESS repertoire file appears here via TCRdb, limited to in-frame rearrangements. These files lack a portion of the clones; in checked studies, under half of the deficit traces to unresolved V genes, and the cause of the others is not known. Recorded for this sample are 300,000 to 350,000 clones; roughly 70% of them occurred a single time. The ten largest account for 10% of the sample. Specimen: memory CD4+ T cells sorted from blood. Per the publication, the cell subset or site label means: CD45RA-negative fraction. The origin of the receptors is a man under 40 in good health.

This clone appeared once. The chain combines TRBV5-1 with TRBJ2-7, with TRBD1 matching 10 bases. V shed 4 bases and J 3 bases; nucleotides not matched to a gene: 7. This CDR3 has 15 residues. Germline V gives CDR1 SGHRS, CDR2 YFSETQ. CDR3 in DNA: TGCGCCAGCAGCCGGGGGACAGGGGAGATCTACGAGCAGTACTTC. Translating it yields CASSRGTGEIYEQYF.

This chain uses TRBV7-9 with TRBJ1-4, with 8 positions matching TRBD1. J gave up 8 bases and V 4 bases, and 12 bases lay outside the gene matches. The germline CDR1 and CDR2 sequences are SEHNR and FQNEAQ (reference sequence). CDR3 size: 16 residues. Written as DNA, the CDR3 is TGTGCCAGCAGCTCTCCTCCGACAGGGGAGGACGAAAAACTGTTTTTT. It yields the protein CASSSPPTGEDEKLFF.

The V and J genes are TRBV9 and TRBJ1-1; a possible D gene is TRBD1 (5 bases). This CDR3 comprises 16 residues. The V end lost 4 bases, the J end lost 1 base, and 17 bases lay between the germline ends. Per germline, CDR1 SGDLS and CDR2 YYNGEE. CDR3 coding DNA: TGTGCCAGCAGCCCAGGGACGGGGAATGGGAACACTGAAGCTTTCTTT. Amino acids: CASSPGTGNGNTEAFF.

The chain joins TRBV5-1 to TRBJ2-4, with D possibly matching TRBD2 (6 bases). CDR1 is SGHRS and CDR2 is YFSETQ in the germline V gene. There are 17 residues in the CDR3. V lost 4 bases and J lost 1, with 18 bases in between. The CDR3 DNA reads TGCGCCAGCAGCCCGGGGGACTTTGGAAGGGCCAAAAACATTCAGTACTTC. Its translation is CASSPGDFGRAKNIQYF.

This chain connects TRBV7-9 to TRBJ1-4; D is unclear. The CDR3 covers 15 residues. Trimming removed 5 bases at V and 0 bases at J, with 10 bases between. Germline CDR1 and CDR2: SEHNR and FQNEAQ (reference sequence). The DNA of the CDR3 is TGTGCCAGCAGCCACCAGGATTCAACTAATGAAAAACTGTTTTTT. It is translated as CASSHQDSTNEKLFF.

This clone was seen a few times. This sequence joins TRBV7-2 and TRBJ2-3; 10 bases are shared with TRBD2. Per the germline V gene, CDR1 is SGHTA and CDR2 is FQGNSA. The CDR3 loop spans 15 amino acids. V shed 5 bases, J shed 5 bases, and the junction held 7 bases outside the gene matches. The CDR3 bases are TGTGCCAGCAGCCGACTAGCGGGTTCCGAAGATACGCAGTATTTT. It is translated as CASSRLAGSEDTQYF.

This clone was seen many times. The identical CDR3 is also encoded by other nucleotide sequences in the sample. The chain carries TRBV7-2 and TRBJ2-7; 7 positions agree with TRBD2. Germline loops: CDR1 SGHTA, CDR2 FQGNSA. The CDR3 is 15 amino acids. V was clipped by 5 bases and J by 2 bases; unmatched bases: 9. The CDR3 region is CASSAQSGTTYEQYF. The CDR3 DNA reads TGTGCCAGCAGCGCCCAAAGCGGGACGACCTACGAGCAGTACTTC.

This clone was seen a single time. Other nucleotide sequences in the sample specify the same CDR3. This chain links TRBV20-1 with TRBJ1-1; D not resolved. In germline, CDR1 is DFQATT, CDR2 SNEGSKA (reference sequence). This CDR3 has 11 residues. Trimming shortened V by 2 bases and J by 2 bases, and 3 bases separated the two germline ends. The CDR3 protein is CSARPNTEAFF. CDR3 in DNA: TGCAGTGCTAGACCTAACACTGAAGCTTTCTTT.

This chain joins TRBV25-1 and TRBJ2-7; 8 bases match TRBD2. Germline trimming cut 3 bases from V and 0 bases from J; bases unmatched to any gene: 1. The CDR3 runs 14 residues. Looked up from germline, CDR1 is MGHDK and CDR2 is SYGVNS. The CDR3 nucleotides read TGTGCCAGCAGTGATAGCGGGAACTCCTACGAGCAGTACTTC. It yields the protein CASSDSGNSYEQYF.

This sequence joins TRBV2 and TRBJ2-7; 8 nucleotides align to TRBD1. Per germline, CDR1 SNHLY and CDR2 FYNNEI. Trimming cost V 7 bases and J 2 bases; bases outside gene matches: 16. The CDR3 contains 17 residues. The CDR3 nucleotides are TGTGCCAGCAATAAGATTGGGACAGGAACCTCCCCCTACGAGCAGTACTTC. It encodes CASNKIGTGTSPYEQYF. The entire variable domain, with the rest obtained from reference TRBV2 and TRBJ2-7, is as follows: EPEVTQTPSHQVTQMGQEVILRCVPISNHLYFYWYRQILGQKVEFLVSFYNNEISEKSEIFDDQFSVERPDGSNFTLKIRSTKLEDSAMYFCASNKIGTGTSPYEQYFGPGTRLTVT.

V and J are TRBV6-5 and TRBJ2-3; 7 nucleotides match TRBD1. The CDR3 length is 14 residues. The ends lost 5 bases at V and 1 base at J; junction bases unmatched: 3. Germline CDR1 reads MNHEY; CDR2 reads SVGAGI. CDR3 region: CASSRDRRTDTQYF. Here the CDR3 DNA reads TGTGCCAGCAGTCGGGACAGACGCACAGATACGCAGTATTTT.

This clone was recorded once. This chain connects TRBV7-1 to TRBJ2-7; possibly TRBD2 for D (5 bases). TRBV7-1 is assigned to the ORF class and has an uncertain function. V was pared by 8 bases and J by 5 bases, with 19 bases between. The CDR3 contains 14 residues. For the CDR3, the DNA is TGTGCCAGCCGACTTGGGAGCCCTCGGGACGAGCAGTACTTC. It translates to CASRLGSPRDEQYF.

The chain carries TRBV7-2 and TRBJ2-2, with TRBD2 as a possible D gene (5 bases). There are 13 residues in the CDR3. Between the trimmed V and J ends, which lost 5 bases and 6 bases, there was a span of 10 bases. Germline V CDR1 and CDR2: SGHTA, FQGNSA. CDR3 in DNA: TGTGCCAGCAGCATACTTAGCGCCGGGGAGCTGTTTTTT. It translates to CASSILSAGELFF.

The CDR3 protein is CSVRGSWVNYEQYF. Written as DNA, the CDR3 is TGCAGCGTCCGGGGGAGCTGGGTAAACTACGAGCAGTACTTC. This sequence joins TRBV29-1 and TRBJ2-7, with D perhaps TRBD2 (6 bases). Between the trimmed V and J ends, which lost 6 bases and 3 bases, there was a span of 18 bases. The CDR3 covers 14 residues. The germline CDR1 and CDR2 sequences are SQVTM and ANQGSEA.

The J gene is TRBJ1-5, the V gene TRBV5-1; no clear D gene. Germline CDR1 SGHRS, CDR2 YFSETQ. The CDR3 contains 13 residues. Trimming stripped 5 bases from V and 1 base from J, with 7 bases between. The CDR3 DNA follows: TGCGCCAGCAGGAAAGGGAGCAATCAGCCCCAGCATTTT. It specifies CASRKGSNQPQHF.

The DNA for the CDR3 is TGTGCCATCAGTTGGGGGGGGAAAGACACTGAAGCTTTCTTT. Encoded protein: CAISWGGKDTEAFF. The chain uses TRBV10-3 and TRBJ1-1, with a weak D call TRBD1 (5 bases). Germline loops: CDR1 ENHRY, CDR2 SYGVKD. The CDR3 sequence is 14 residues long. The V end lost 5 bases, the J end lost 3 bases, and 13 bases lay between the germline ends.

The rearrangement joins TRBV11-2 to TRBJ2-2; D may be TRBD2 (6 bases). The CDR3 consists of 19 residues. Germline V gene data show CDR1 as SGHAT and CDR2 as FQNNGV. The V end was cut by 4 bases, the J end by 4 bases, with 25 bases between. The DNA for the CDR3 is TGTGCCAGCAGCTCCCATTATTCTCGGGAGAGGACCTCCACCGGGGAGCTGTTTTTT. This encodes CASSSHYSRERTSTGELFF.

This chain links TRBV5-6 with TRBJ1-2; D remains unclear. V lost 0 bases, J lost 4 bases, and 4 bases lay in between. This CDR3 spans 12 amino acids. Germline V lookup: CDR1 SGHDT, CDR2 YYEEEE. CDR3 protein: CASSLATYGYTF. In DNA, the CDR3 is TGTGCCAGCAGCTTGGCCACCTATGGCTACACCTTC. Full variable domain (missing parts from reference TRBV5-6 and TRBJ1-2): DAGVTQSPTHLIKTRGQQVTLRCSPKSGHDTVSWYQQALGQGPQFIFQYYEEEERQRGNFPDRFSGHQFPNYSSELNVNALLLGDSALYLCASSLATYGYTFGSGTRLTVV.

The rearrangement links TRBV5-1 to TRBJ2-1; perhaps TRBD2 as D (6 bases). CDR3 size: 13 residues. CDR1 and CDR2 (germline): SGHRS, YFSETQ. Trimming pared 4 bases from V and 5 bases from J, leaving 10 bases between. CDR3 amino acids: CASSSGWDNEQFF. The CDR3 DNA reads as TGCGCCAGCAGCAGCGGGTGGGACAATGAGCAGTTCTTC.

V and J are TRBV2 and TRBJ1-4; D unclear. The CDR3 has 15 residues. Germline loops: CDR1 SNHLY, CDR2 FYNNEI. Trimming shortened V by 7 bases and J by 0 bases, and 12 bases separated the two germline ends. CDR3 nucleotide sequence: TGTGCCAGCAAACGGCTGATTGCAACTAATGAAAAACTGTTTTTT. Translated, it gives CASKRLIATNEKLFF.

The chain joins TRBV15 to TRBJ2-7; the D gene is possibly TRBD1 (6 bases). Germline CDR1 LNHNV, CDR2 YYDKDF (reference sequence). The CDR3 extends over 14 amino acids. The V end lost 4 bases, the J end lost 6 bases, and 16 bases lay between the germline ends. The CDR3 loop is CATSTGTGTSEQYF. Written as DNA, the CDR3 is TGTGCCACCAGCACCGGAACAGGGACGAGCGAGCAGTACTTC.

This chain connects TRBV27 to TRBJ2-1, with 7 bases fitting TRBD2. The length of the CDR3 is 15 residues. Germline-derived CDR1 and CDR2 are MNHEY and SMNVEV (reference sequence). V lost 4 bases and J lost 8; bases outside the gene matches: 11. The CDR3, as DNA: TGTGCCAGCAGTTCCCGGACTAGTCGGATCTATGAGCAGTTCTTC. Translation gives CASSSRTSRIYEQFF.

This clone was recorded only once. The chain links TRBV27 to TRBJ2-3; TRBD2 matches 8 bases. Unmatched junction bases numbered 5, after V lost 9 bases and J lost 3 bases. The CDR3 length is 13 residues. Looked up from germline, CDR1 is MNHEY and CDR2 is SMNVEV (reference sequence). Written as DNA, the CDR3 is TGTGCCAGTACCCAGCGGGGGACAGATACGCAGTATTTT. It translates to CASTQRGTDTQYF.

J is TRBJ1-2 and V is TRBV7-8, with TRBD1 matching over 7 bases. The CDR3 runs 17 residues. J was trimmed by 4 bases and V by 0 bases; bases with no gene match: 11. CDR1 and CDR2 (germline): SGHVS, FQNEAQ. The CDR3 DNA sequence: TGTGCCAGCAGCTTAGCCAGGGGGGGCCAGGGTTCCTATGGCTACACCTTC. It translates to CASSLARGGQGSYGYTF. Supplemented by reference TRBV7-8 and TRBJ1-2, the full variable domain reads GAGVSQSPRYKVAKRGQDVALRCDPISGHVSLFWYQQALGQGPEFLTYFQNEAQLDKSGLPSDRFFAERPEGSVSTLKIQRTQQEDSAVYLCASSLARGGQGSYGYTFGSGTRLTVV.

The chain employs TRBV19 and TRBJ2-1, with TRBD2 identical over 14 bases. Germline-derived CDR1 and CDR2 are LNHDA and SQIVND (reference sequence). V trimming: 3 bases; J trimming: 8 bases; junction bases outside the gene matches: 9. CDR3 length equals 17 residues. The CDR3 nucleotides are TGTGCCAGTAGTATGTCCGGGACTAGCGGGAGAGGGGATGAGCAGTTCTTC. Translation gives CASSMSGTSGRGDEQFF.

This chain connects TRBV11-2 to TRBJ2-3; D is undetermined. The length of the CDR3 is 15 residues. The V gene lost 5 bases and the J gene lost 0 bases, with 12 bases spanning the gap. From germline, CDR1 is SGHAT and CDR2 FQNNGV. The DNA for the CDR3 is TGTGCCAGCAGCACAGAACCCAGTAGCACAGATACGCAGTATTTT. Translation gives CASSTEPSSTDTQYF.

CDR3 DNA sequence: TGTGCCAGTAAGGGGACTGACACATATAGCAATCAGCCCCAGCATTTT. Translating it yields CASKGTDTYSNQPQHF. The chain recombines TRBV19 with TRBJ1-5; D may be TRBD1 (5 bases). The V gene lost 7 bases and the J gene lost 0 bases, with 16 bases spanning the gap. CDR3 length: 16 amino acids. The germline CDR1 and CDR2 sequences are LNHDA and SQIVND (reference sequence). The entire variable domain, with the rest obtained from reference TRBV19 and TRBJ1-5, is as follows: DGGITQSPKYLFRKEGQNVTLSCEQNLNHDAMYWYRQDPGQGLRLIYYSQIVNDFQKGDIAEGYSVSREKKESFPLTVTSAQKNPTAFYLCASKGTDTYSNQPQHFGDGTRLSIL.

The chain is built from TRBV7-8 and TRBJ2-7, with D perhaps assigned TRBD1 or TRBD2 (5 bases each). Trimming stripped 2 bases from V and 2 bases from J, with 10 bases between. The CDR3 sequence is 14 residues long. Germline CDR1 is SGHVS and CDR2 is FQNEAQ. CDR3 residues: CASSLTGTAYEQYF. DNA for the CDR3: TGTGCCAGCAGCTTAACCGGGACGGCCTACGAGCAGTACTTC.

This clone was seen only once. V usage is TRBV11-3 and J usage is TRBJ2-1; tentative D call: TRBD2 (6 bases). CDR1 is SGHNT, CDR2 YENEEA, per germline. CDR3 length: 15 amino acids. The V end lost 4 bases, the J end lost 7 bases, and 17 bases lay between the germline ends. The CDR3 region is CASSSGGTPWNEQFF. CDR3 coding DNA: TGTGCCAGCAGCTCTGGCGGGACCCCATGGAATGAGCAGTTCTTC.

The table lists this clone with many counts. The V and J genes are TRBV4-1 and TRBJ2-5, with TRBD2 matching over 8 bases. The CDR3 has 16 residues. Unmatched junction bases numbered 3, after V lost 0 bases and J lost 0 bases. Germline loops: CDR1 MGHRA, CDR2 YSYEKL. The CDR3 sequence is CASSQEPSGHQETQYF. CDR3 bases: TGCGCCAGCAGCCAAGAACCTAGCGGGCACCAAGAGACCCAGTACTTC.

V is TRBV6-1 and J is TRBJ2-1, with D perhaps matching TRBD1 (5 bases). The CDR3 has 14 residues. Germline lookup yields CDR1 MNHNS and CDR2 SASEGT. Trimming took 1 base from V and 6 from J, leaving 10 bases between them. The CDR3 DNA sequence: TGTGCCAGCAGTGAAGGGGGCGGTCTCAATGAGCAGTTCTTC. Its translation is CASSEGGGLNEQFF.